Presented here are 27 T cell receptor beta chains from one specimen sequenced in a study of OX40 agonist ivuxolimab in advanced cancers. The assay was immunoSEQ multiplex PCR, and TCRdb's table has in-frame clones only and misses some. The data contain 73,000 or so clones, roughly 86% of them singletons. This material consisted of CD4+ or CD8+ T cells sorted from blood, taken in a trial of the OX40 agonist ivuxolimab. The receptors derive from an adult with an advanced solid tumor such as melanoma, head and neck, liver or kidney cancer.

The chain has TRBV5-4 and TRBJ1-3, with a tentative D call TRBD1 (6 bases). Germline assignment: CDR1 SGHNT and CDR2 YYREEE (reference sequence). The CDR3 sequence is 15 residues long. V lost 4 bases to trimming and J lost 0 bases, with 11 bases between them. The CDR3 coding sequence is TGTGCCAGCAGCCCCAGGGGCGACTCTGGAAACACCATATATTTT. Residues: CASSPRGDSGNTIYF.

The chain is built from TRBV5-1 and TRBJ2-5; D remains ambiguous. V dropped 4 bases and J dropped 2 bases, with 15 bases sitting between them. This CDR3 contains 15 residues. The germline V gene encodes CDR1 SGHRS and CDR2 YFSETQ. CDR3 nucleotide sequence: TGCGCCAGCAGCCCCGGACGGTGGACGCAAGAGACCCAGTACTTC. This translates into CASSPGRWTQETQYF.

The CDR3 sequence: CASSIERDTQYF. CDR3 sequence (DNA): TGTGCCAGTAGTATCGAGAGAGATACGCAGTATTTT. V is TRBV19 and J is TRBJ2-3; D is undetermined. Looked up from germline, CDR1 is LNHDA and CDR2 is SQIVND (reference sequence). V was pared by 3 bases and J by 5 bases, with 6 bases between. There are 12 residues in the CDR3.

The chain joins TRBV18 to TRBJ2-7, with D unclear. CDR3 length: 14 amino acids. Trimming took 4 bases from V and 6 from J, leaving 16 bases between them. Per the germline V gene, CDR1 is KGHSH and CDR2 is LQKENI. The CDR3 region has the DNA TGTGCCAGCTCACGACCGGAAACGGCGGCCGAGCAGTACTTC. This encodes CASSRPETAAEQYF.

The chain recombines TRBV5-1 with TRBJ1-4; no reliable D call. The V and J ends lost 0 bases and 8 bases respectively, with 11 bases between them. The germline CDR1 and CDR2 sequences are SGHRS and YFSETQ. The CDR3 contains 14 residues. DNA of the CDR3: TGCGCCAGCAGCTTGGTTTTTGGCCAAGAAAAACTGTTTTTT. Protein: CASSLVFGQEKLFF. The entire variable domain, with the rest obtained from reference TRBV5-1 and TRBJ1-4, is as follows: KAGVTQTPRYLIKTRGQQVTLSCSPISGHRSVSWYQQTPGQGLQFLFEYFSETQRNKGNFPGRFSGRQFSNSRSEMNVSTLELGDSALYLCASSLVFGQEKLFFGSGTQLSVL.

The chain recombines TRBV7-3 with TRBJ1-2; D unresolved. Trimming pared 5 bases from V and 8 bases from J, leaving 18 bases between. CDR1 and CDR2 (germline): SGHTA, FQGTGA. The CDR3 totals 14 residues. The CDR3 protein is CASSPSGSRVGYTF. Here the CDR3 DNA reads TGTGCCAGCAGCCCCAGCGGGTCCCGAGTCGGCTACACCTTC.

V gene TRBV2 combines with J gene TRBJ2-7; 8 bases are shared with TRBD1. This CDR3 has 14 residues. Germline assignment: CDR1 SNHLY and CDR2 FYNNEI. V dropped 3 bases and J dropped 2; count of bases not matched to a gene: 3. The chain's CDR3 is CASSDTGGPYEQYF. CDR3 DNA sequence: TGTGCCAGCAGTGATACAGGGGGACCCTACGAGCAGTACTTC.

The rearrangement links TRBV7-8 to TRBJ1-4; D possibly corresponds to TRBD1 (6 bases). CDR3 length: 16 amino acids. Trimming removed 5 bases at V and 4 bases at J, with 17 bases between. Germline-derived CDR1 and CDR2 are SGHVS and FQNEAQ. This chain's CDR3 is CASSGFGGGVNEKLFF. In DNA, the CDR3 is TGTGCCAGCAGCGGCTTCGGAGGGGGAGTTAATGAAAAACTGTTTTTT.

This chain joins TRBV15 and TRBJ1-4; tentative D call: TRBD1 (5 bases). Between the trimmed V and J ends, which lost 4 bases and 7 bases, there was a span of 13 bases. CDR1 and CDR2 from the germline V gene are LNHNV and YYDKDF (reference sequence). This CDR3 spans 14 amino acids. For the CDR3, the DNA is TGTGCCACCAGCACCAGGGACGTTAGTGAAAAACTGTTTTTT. It codes for CATSTRDVSEKLFF. Combining the CDR3 with reference TRBV15 and TRBJ1-4 gives the whole variable domain DAMVIQNPRYQVTQFGKPVTLSCSQTLNHNVMYWYQQKSSQAPKLLFHYYDKDFNNEADTPDNFQSRRPNTSFCFLDIRSPGLGDTAMYLCATSTRDVSEKLFFGSGTQLSVL.

The table lists this clone with a count of one. V gene TRBV5-1 combines with J gene TRBJ1-2; TRBD1 might be the D (6 bases). The CDR3 has 16 residues. The germline V gene has CDR1 SGHRS and CDR2 YFSETQ. V was pared by 0 bases and J by 2 bases, with 14 bases between. The CDR3 spells CASSLELGGLNYGYTF. CDR3 DNA sequence: TGCGCCAGCAGCTTGGAATTGGGGGGGCTCAACTATGGCTACACCTTC.

This chain joins TRBV7-8 and TRBJ1-1; D remains ambiguous. The CDR3 runs 14 residues. V lost 7 bases to trimming and J lost 4 bases, with 16 bases between them. Germline assignment: CDR1 SGHVS and CDR2 FQNEAQ. The CDR3 sequence is CASTWAREGTEAFF. In nucleotides, the CDR3 is TGTGCCAGCACTTGGGCAAGGGAGGGCACTGAAGCTTTCTTT.

This rearrangement joins TRBV7-6 to TRBJ2-7; unclear D gene. V lost 5 bases and J lost 9, with 17 bases in between. CDR1 is SGHVS and CDR2 is FNYEAQ in the germline V gene. This CDR3 has 13 residues. CDR3 sequence: CASSEKDGVGQYF. The CDR3 DNA is TGTGCCAGCAGCGAAAAGGACGGTGTAGGGCAGTACTTC.

The V call is TRBV9, the J call TRBJ2-3; a weak D match, TRBD2 (5 bases). The V end lost 0 bases, the J end lost 1 base, and 12 bases lay between the germline ends. CDR3 size: 16 residues. Germline-derived CDR1 and CDR2 are SGDLS and YYNGEE. CDR3 in amino acids: CASSVGRALGTDTQYF. The CDR3 nucleotides are TGTGCCAGCAGCGTAGGGCGGGCTTTAGGCACAGATACGCAGTATTTT.

This sequence joins TRBV4-1 and TRBJ1-5; D gene unclear. Deletions cut 1 base from V and 6 bases from J, with 10 bases between. Germline V gene sequence: CDR1 MGHRA, CDR2 YSYEKL. The CDR3 extends over 14 amino acids. CDR3 DNA: TGCGCCAGCAGCCAAGGCGGGGTCGGTCAGCCCCAGCATTTT. Its translation is CASSQGGVGQPQHF.

This chain uses TRBV5-4 with TRBJ1-1; D is possibly TRBD1 (5 bases). The CDR3 spans 13 residues. V dropped 4 bases and J dropped 10 bases, with 17 bases sitting between them. Germline V lookup: CDR1 SGHNT, CDR2 YYREEE (reference sequence). In DNA, the CDR3 is TGTGCCAGCAGCATCATTTCCGGGGGGGTAGCTTTCTTT. It encodes CASSIISGGVAFF.

This clone was detected a few times. The chain uses TRBV9 and TRBJ1-2; TRBD1 matches 7 bases. In germline, CDR1 is SGDLS, CDR2 YYNGEE. J lost 6 bases, V lost 0 bases, and 11 bases had no gene match. CDR3 length: 16 residues. The DNA of the CDR3 is TGTGCCAGCAGCGTAGGAATTGGTACAGGGGCCGATGGCTACACCTTC. It codes for CASSVGIGTGADGYTF.

The chain recombines TRBV7-2 with TRBJ2-1, with D perhaps being TRBD1 or TRBD2 (5 bases each). The CDR3 loop spans 12 amino acids. Trimming took off 4 bases at V and 8 bases at J, with 9 bases between the two ends. Germline CDR1 and CDR2: SGHTA and FQGNSA. In DNA form, the CDR3 reads TGTGCCAGCAGCTCGTGGGGGTATGAGCAGTTCTTC. Protein: CASSSWGYEQFF.

In the case of this clone: Other DNA sequences in this specimen translate into the identical CDR3. The V gene is TRBV5-6, the J gene TRBJ2-7, with a possible D match to TRBD1 (6 bases). Germline loops: CDR1 SGHDT, CDR2 YYEEEE. V lost 2 bases and J 4 bases, leaving 10 bases between the germline ends. This CDR3 comprises 13 residues. CDR3 sequence: CASSFTDRYEQYF. The CDR3 region has the DNA TGTGCCAGCAGCTTTACCGACAGGTACGAGCAGTACTTC.

About this clone: A read error may produce the germline difference seen at one junction end. The V call is TRBV7-3, the J call TRBJ2-2; 12 bases are a match to TRBD2. Germline loops: CDR1 SGHTA, CDR2 FQGTGA. The CDR3 totals 16 residues. The CDR3 region has the DNA TGTGCCAGCAGCTTCCTAGCGGGGGGGAACGCCGGGGAGCTGTTTTTT. Translated, it gives CASSFLAGGNAGELFF.

V is TRBV28 and J is TRBJ1-5; D is uncertain. The V end lost 2 bases, the J end lost 3 bases, and 11 bases lay between the germline ends. Germline V gene sequence: CDR1 MDHEN, CDR2 SYDVKM. This CDR3 region has 15 residues. CDR3 DNA: TGTGCCAGCAGTTTAGAGGGTAACTTCAATCAGCCCCAGCATTTT. It is translated as CASSLEGNFNQPQHF.

The chain uses TRBV19 and TRBJ2-7; TRBD1 matches 7 bases. This CDR3 is built from 15 residues. Germline trimming cut 1 base from V and 3 bases from J; bases unmatched to any gene: 6. The germline V gene has CDR1 LNHDA and CDR2 SQIVND (reference sequence). The CDR3 DNA is TGTGCCAGTAGTATAGGCTCGGGACAGAGCTACGAGCAGTACTTC. This sequence encodes CASSIGSGQSYEQYF. Variable domain in full (rest from reference TRBV19 and TRBJ2-7): DGGITQSPKYLFRKEGQNVTLSCEQNLNHDAMYWYRQDPGQGLRLIYYSQIVNDFQKGDIAEGYSVSREKKESFPLTVTSAQKNPTAFYLCASSIGSGQSYEQYFGPGTRLTVT.

In this sample, this clone turned up a few times. The chain combines TRBV21-1 with TRBJ2-1; TRBD2, as called in the table, went unchecked against the DNA. TRBV21-1 is reported as a pseudogene. There are 14 residues in the CDR3. The CDR3, as DNA: TGTGCCACCCGGGGGGAGACTGGGAGAAATGAGCAGTTCTTC. This codes for CATRGETGRNEQFF.

CDR3 in amino acids: CASSHWEGSRDTQYF. The CDR3 DNA reads TGTGCCAGCAGCCATTGGGAGGGGAGCCGAGATACGCAGTATTTT. The chain is built from TRBV11-2 and TRBJ2-3; 7 bases fit TRBD2. The junction had 10 bases not matched to a gene; V was cut back by 5 bases and J by 5 bases. Germline assignment: CDR1 SGHAT and CDR2 FQNNGV. The CDR3 totals 15 residues.

The V call is TRBV9, the J call TRBJ2-1; D call uncertain. Germline V lookup: CDR1 SGDLS, CDR2 YYNGEE. The V end was cut by 4 bases, the J end by 9 bases, with 11 bases between. The CDR3 runs to 12 residues. The CDR3 region is CASSIETGEQFF. The CDR3 nucleotides read TGTGCCAGCAGCATTGAAACCGGTGAGCAGTTCTTC.

V and J are TRBV9 and TRBJ1-6; no firm D call. The CDR3 is 14 residues long. Germline CDR1 SGDLS, CDR2 YYNGEE. Trimming removed 3 bases from V and 10 bases from J, with 14 bases in between. CDR3: CASSAQVSLSPLHF. The CDR3 coding sequence is TGTGCCAGCAGCGCTCAGGTTTCGCTGTCACCCCTCCACTTT.

The genes are TRBV9 and TRBJ2-1, with a possible D match to TRBD1 (6 bases). The CDR3 totals 16 residues. CDR1 and CDR2 from the germline V gene are SGDLS and YYNGEE. Trimming cost V 3 bases and J 1 base, with 14 bases left between them. The CDR3, as DNA: TGTGCCAGCAGCGCCGGTGGGGGCCAGTCCTACAATGAGCAGTTCTTC. Translating gives CASSAGGGQSYNEQFF.

This chain links TRBV5-1 with TRBJ2-3; D ambiguous. Trimming removed 6 bases from V and 3 bases from J, with 11 bases in between. CDR3 size: 13 residues. The germline V gene has CDR1 SGHRS and CDR2 YFSETQ. The CDR3 DNA sequence: TGCGCCAGCATGAATCGGTGGACAGATACGCAGTATTTT. This sequence encodes CASMNRWTDTQYF. The variable domain in full, completed from reference TRBV5-1 and TRBJ2-3, reads KAGVTQTPRYLIKTRGQQVTLSCSPISGHRSVSWYQQTPGQGLQFLFEYFSETQRNKGNFPGRFSGRQFSNSRSEMNVSTLELGDSALYLCASMNRWTDTQYFGPGTRLTVL.